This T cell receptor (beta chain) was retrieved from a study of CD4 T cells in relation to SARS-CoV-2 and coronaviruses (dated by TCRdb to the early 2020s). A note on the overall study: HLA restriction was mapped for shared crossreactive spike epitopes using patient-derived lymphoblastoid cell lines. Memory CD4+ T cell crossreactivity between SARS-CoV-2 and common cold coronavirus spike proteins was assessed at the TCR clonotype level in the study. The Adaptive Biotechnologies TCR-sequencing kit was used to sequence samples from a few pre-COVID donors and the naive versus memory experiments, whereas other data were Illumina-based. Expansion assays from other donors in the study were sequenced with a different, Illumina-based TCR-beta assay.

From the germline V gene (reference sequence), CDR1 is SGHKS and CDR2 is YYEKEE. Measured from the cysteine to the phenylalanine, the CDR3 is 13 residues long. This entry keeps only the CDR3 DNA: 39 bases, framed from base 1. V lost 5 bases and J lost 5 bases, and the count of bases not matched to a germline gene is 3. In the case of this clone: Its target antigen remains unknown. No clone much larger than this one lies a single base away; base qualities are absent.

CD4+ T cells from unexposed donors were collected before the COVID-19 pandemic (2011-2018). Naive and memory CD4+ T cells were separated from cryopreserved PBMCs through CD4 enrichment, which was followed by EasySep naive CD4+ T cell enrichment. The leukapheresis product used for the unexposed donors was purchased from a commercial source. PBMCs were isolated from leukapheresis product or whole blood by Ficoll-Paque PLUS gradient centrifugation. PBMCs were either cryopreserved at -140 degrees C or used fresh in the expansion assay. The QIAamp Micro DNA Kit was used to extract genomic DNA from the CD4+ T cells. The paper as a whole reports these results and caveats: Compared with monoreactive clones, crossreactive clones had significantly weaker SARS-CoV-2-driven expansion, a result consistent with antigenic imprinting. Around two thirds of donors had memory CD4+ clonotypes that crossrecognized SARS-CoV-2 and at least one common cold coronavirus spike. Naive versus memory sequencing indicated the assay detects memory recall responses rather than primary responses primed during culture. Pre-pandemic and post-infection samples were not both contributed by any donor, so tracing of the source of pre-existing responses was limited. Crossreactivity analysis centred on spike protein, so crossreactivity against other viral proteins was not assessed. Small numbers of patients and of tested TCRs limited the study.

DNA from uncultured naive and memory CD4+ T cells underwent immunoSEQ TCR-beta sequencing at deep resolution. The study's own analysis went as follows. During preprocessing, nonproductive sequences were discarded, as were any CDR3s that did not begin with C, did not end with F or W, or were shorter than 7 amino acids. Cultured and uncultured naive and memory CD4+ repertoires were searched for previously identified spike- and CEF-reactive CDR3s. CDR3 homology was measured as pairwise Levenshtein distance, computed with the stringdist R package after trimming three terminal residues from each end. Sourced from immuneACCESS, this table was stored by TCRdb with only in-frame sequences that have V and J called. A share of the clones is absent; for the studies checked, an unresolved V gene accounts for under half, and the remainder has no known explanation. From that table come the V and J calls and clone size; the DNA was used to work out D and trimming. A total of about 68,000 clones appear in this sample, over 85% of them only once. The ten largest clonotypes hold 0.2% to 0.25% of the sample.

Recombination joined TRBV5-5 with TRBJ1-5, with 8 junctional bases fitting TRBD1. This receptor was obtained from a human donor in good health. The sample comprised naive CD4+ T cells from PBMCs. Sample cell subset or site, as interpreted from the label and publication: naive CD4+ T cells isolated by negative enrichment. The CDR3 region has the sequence CASSQTGDQPQHF. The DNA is TGTGCCAGCAGTCAGACAGGGGATCAGCCCCAGCATTTT.